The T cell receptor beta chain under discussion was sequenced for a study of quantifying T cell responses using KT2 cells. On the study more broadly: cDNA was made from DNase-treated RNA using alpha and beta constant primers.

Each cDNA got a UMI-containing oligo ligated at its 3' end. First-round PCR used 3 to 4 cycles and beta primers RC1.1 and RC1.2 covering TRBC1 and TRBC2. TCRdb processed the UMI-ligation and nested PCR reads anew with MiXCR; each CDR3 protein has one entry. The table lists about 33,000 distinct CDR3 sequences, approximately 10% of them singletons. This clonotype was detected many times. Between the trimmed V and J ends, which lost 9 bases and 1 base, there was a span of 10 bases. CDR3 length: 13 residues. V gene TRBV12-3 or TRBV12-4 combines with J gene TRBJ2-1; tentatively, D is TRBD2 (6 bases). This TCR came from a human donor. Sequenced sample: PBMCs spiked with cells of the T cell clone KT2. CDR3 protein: CASSGTSYNEQFF. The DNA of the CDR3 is TGTGCCAGTAGCGGAACATCCTACAATGAGCAGTTCTTC.